This TCR beta chain was profiled in a study of T-cell reconstitution after alpha-beta-depleted transplantation in children. The germline V gene has CDR1 MNHEY and CDR2 SVGAGI. Trimming cost V 0 bases and J 5 bases, with 11 bases left between them. This CDR3 has 14 amino acids. Preparation of the TCRbeta library was carried out with unique molecular identifiers. TCRdb independently ran MiXCR on the PCR reads; one entry per CDR3 protein. The sample consists of around 680,000 distinct CDR3 sequences, about 15% of them appearing once. This specimen was PBMCs from the stem cell graft donor, taken from the stem cell graft. The TCR sequence derives from a human donor who donated a stem cell graft to a child with acute myeloid leukemia. The chain joins TRBV6-5 to TRBJ2-7, with D perhaps TRBD1 (6 bases). CDR3 protein: CASSYSRGFHEQYF. The CDR3 DNA reads as TGTGCCAGCAGTTACTCGAGGGGGTTCCACGAGCAGTACTTC.